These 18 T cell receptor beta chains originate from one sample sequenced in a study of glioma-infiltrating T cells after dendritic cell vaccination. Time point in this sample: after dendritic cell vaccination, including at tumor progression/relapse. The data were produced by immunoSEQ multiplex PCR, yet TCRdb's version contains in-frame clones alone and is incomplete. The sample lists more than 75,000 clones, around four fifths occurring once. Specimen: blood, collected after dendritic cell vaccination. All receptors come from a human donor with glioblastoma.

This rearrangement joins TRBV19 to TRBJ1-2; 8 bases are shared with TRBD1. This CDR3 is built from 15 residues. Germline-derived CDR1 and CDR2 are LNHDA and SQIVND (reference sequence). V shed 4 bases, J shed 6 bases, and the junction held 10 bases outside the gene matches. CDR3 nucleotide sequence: TGTGCCAGTAGTAAGAGGGACAGGCTTTTGGATGGCTACACCTTC. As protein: CASSKRDRLLDGYTF.

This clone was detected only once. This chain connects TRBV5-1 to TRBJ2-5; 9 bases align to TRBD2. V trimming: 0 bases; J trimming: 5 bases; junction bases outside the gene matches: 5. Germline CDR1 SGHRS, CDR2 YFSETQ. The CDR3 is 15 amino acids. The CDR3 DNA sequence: TGCGCCAGCAGCTTGGTAGCGGGGGAGGACGAGACCCAGTACTTC. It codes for CASSLVAGEDETQYF.

CDR3 sequence: CASSFQGAAGEKLFF. The CDR3 coding sequence is TGTGCCAGCAGTTTCCAGGGGGCCGCAGGAGAAAAACTGTTTTTT. This rearrangement joins TRBV13 to TRBJ1-4, with TRBD1 matching over 8 bases. This CDR3 has 15 residues. Germline trimming cut 6 bases from V and 8 bases from J; bases unmatched to any gene: 11. CDR1 PRHDT and CDR2 FYEKMQ come from the germline V gene (reference sequence). The full variable domain, completed using reference TRBV13 and TRBJ1-4, is AAGVIQSPRHLIKEKRETATLKCYPIPRHDTVYWYQQGPGQDPQFLISFYEKMQSDKGSIPDRFSAQQFSDYHSELNMSSLELGDSALYFCASSFQGAAGEKLFFGSGTQLSVL.

CDR3: CASLTRGITDTQYF. The CDR3 DNA reads as TGTGCCAGCTTGACAAGGGGAATCACAGATACGCAGTATTTT. V is TRBV6-1 and J is TRBJ2-3; a possible D gene is TRBD1 (5 bases). The length of the CDR3 is 14 residues. The V gene lost 8 bases and the J gene lost 2 bases, with 14 bases spanning the gap. Germline V gene lookup returns CDR1 MNHNS and CDR2 SASEGT.

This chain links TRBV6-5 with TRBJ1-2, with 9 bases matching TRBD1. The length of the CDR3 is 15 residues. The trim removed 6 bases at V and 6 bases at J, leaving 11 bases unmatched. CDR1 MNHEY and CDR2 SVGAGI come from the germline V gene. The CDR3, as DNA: TGTGCCAGCAGCGATACAGAACGGACAGGGGATGGCTACACCTTC. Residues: CASSDTERTGDGYTF.

The CDR3 coding sequence is TGTGCCAGCAGCTTGGGACTAGCGGTGAGCTCCTACGAGCAGTACTTC. Translated, it gives CASSLGLAVSSYEQYF. The chain has TRBV5-4 and TRBJ2-7; TRBD2 agrees at 9 bases. The germline V gene encodes CDR1 SGHNT and CDR2 YYREEE (reference sequence). The CDR3 extends over 16 amino acids. The ends lost 0 bases at V and 0 bases at J; junction bases unmatched: 4.

The chain's CDR3 is CASSYTQGKGEKLFF. The CDR3 DNA follows: TGTGCCAGCAGTTACACACAGGGCAAAGGTGAAAAACTGTTTTTT. J is TRBJ1-4 and V is TRBV6-6; D may be TRBD1 (6 bases). Germline V gene data show CDR1 as MNHNY and CDR2 as SVGAGI (reference sequence). V was cut by 2 bases and J by 7 bases, with 14 bases left in between. The CDR3 is made up of 15 amino acids.

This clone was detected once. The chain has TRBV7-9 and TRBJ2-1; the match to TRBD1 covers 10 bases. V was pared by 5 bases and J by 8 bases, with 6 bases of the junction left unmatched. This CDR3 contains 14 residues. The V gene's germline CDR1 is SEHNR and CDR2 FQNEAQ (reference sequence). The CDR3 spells CASSTPGTGDEQFF. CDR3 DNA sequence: TGTGCCAGCAGCACTCCCGGGACAGGGGATGAGCAGTTCTTC. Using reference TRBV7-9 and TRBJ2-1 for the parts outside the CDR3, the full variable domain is DTGVSQNPRHKITKRGQNVTFRCDPISEHNRLYWYRQTLGQGPEFLTYFQNEAQLEKSRLLSDRFSAERPKGSFSTLEIQRTEQGDSAMYLCASSTPGTGDEQFFGPGTRLTVL.

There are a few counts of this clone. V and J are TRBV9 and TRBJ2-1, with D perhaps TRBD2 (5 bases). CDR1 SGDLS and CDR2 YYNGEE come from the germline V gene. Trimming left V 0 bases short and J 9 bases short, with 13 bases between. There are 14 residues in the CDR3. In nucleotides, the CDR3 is TGTGCCAGCAGCGTAGCGTTAGGGCGGGTTGAGCAGTTCTTC. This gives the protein CASSVALGRVEQFF.

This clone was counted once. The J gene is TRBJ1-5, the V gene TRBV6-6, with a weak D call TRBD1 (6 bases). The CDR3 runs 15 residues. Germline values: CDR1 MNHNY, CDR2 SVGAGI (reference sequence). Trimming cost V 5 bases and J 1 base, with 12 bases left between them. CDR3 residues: CASSRTVESNQPQHF. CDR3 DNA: TGTGCCAGCAGTCGGACAGTAGAAAGCAATCAGCCCCAGCATTTT.

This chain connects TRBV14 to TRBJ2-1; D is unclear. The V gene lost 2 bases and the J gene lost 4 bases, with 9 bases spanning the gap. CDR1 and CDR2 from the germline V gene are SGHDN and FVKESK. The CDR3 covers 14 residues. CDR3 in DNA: TGTGCCAGCAGCCAATTGGGCAGATACAATGAGCAGTTCTTC. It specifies CASSQLGRYNEQFF.

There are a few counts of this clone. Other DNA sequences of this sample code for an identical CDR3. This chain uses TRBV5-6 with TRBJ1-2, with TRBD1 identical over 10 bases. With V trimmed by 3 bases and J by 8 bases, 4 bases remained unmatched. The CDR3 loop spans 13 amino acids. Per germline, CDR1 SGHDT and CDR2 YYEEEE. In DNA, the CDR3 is TGTGCCAGCAGCTGGGGGACAGGGGACGGCTACACCTTC. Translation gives CASSWGTGDGYTF.

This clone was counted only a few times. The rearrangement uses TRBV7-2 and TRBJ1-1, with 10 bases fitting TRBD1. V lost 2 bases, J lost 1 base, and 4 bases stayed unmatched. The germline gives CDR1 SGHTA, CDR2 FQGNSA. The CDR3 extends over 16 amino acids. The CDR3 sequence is CASSLTGTGANTEAFF. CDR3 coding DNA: TGTGCCAGCAGCTTAACCGGGACAGGGGCGAACACTGAAGCTTTCTTT.

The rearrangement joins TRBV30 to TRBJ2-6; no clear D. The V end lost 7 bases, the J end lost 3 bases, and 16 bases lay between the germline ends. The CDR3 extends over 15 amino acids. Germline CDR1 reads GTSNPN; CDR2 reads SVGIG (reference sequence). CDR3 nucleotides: TGTGCCTTTGCCCCGGTGGGCCTTGGGGCCAACGTCCTGACTTTC. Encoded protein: CAFAPVGLGANVLTF. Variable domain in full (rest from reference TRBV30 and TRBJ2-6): SQTIHQWPATLVQPVGSPLSLECTVEGTSNPNLYWYRQAAGRGLQLLFYSVGIGQISSEVPQNLSASRPQDRQFILSSKKLLLSDSGFYLCAFAPVGLGANVLTFGAGSRLTVL.

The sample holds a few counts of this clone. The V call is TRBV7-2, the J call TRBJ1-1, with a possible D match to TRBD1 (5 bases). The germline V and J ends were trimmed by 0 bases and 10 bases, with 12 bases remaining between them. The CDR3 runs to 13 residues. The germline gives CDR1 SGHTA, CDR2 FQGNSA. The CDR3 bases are TGTGCCAGCAGCTTAGCGATCGGGGGAGTAGCTTTCTTT. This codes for CASSLAIGGVAFF.

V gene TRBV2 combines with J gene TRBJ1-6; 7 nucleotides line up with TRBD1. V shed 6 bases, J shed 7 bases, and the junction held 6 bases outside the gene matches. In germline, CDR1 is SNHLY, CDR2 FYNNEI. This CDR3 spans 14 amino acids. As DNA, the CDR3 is TGTGCCAGCAGCGCCGGGACAGACAATTCACCCCTCCACTTT. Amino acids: CASSAGTDNSPLHF.

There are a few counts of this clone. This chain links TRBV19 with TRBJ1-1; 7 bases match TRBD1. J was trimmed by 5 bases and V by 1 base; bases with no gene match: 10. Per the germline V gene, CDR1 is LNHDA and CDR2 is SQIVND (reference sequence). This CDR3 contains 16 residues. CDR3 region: CASSIVFDREGTEAFF. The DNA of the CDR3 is TGTGCCAGTAGTATAGTCTTTGACAGGGAAGGAACTGAAGCTTTCTTT.

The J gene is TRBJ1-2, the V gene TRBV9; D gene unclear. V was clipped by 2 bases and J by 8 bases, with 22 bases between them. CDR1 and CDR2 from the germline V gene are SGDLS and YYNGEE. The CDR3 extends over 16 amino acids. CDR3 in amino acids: CASSVYHGEGSGGYTF. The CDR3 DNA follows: TGTGCCAGCAGCGTGTACCACGGGGAGGGATCTGGCGGCTACACCTTC.